Each of the 32 T cell receptor beta chains below was sequenced from the same sample in a study of blood T cell repertoires in COVID-19. Some clones are missing from TCRdb's copy, which holds only in-frame ones; the method was immunoSEQ multiplex PCR. The sample has 210,000 or so clones, 89% seen once. The material sequenced was peripheral blood. Receptors were obtained from a man aged 35-49 years with acute or convalescent COVID-19.

This chain connects TRBV28 to TRBJ1-1, with 7 bases that match TRBD1. The CDR3 loop spans 12 amino acids. J gave up 4 bases and V 8 bases, and 4 bases lay outside the gene matches. Germline CDR1 is MDHEN and CDR2 is SYDVKM. The CDR3 here is CASGQESTEAFF. The CDR3 DNA follows: TGTGCCAGCGGACAGGAATCCACTGAAGCTTTCTTT.

The chain links TRBV5-1 to TRBJ2-3; 9 nucleotides line up with TRBD1. This CDR3 region has 15 residues. After removal of 2 bases from V and 5 bases from J, the junction contained 6 bases not matched to a gene. Germline CDR1 reads SGHRS; CDR2 reads YFSETQ. The CDR3 sequence is CASSLGQGRVDTQYF. Here the CDR3 DNA reads TGCGCCAGCAGCTTAGGACAGGGGAGGGTAGATACGCAGTATTTT. The entire variable domain, with the rest obtained from reference TRBV5-1 and TRBJ2-3, is as follows: KAGVTQTPRYLIKTRGQQVTLSCSPISGHRSVSWYQQTPGQGLQFLFEYFSETQRNKGNFPGRFSGRQFSNSRSEMNVSTLELGDSALYLCASSLGQGRVDTQYFGPGTRLTVL.

There are a few counts of this clone. The V gene is TRBV3-1 (or the pseudogene TRBV3-2), the J gene TRBJ1-6, with D possibly matching TRBD1 (5 bases). Germline CDR1 reads LGHDT; CDR2 reads YNNKEL (reference sequence). The CDR3 runs 14 residues. The V and J ends lost 4 bases and 7 bases respectively, with 11 bases between them. The CDR3 nucleotides read TGTGCCAGCAGCCTACGACAGTCCAATTCACCCCTCCACTTT. Translating it yields CASSLRQSNSPLHF.

The chain carries TRBV19 and TRBJ1-5, with D unclear. The germline V gene encodes CDR1 LNHDA and CDR2 SQIVND (reference sequence). CDR3 length: 14 amino acids. V was cut by 7 bases and J by 8 bases, with 18 bases left in between. CDR3 region: CASTPPYAGEPQHF. CDR3 coding DNA: TGTGCCAGTACTCCCCCATACGCCGGGGAGCCCCAGCATTTT.

The rearrangement joins TRBV9 to TRBJ2-1, with D possibly being TRBD1 (6 bases). Trimming removed 3 bases at V and 4 bases at J, with 11 bases between. The CDR3 covers 14 residues. CDR1 is SGDLS, CDR2 YYNGEE, per germline. The CDR3 nucleotides read TGTGCCAGCAGCGAATCAGGACAGTACAATGAGCAGTTCTTC. Protein: CASSESGQYNEQFF.

This chain joins TRBV19 and TRBJ2-1; possible D gene TRBD1, 6 bases. CDR3 length: 16 amino acids. Per germline, CDR1 LNHDA and CDR2 SQIVND (reference sequence). V was pared by 3 bases and J by 9 bases, with 21 bases between. The CDR3 protein is CASSIDPGTKRGEQFF. The CDR3 nucleotides read TGTGCCAGTAGTATCGATCCCGGGACAAAGAGGGGTGAGCAGTTCTTC. The full variable domain, in which reference TRBV19 and TRBJ2-1 provide the parts outside the CDR3, is DGGITQSPKYLFRKEGQNVTLSCEQNLNHDAMYWYRQDPGQGLRLIYYSQIVNDFQKGDIAEGYSVSREKKESFPLTVTSAQKNPTAFYLCASSIDPGTKRGEQFFGPGTRLTVL.

This sequence joins TRBV2 and TRBJ1-6, with D tentatively TRBD1 (6 bases). The germline V gene encodes CDR1 SNHLY and CDR2 FYNNEI. V was cut by 6 bases and J by 10 bases, with 13 bases left in between. CDR3 length: 13 amino acids. The CDR3, as DNA: TGTGCCAGCAGAGAGACAGGTGGCTCACCCCTCCACTTT. It codes for CASRETGGSPLHF.

The chain is built from TRBV28 and TRBJ1-3, with TRBD1 as a possible D gene (5 bases). This CDR3 has 14 residues. Germline lookup yields CDR1 MDHEN and CDR2 SYDVKM. Between the trimmed V and J ends, which lost 3 bases and 7 bases, there was a span of 13 bases. This CDR3 reads CASSFFGQGNTIYF. CDR3 DNA: TGTGCCAGCAGTTTTTTCGGGCAGGGCAACACCATATATTTT. The full variable domain, in which reference TRBV28 and TRBJ1-3 provide the parts outside the CDR3, is DVKVTQSSRYLVKRTGEKVFLECVQDMDHENMFWYRQDPGLGLRLIYFSYDVKMKEKGDIPEGYSVSREKKERFSLILESASTNQTSMYLCASSFFGQGNTIYFGEGSWLTVV.

The rearrangement links TRBV6-2 or TRBV6-3 to TRBJ2-7; 9 positions agree with TRBD1. CDR1 is MNHEY, CDR2 SVGEGT, per germline. This CDR3 is built from 14 residues. V was clipped by 4 bases and J by 2 bases; unmatched bases: 3. CDR3: CASSSGDRAYEQYF. The CDR3 nucleotides are TGTGCCAGCAGTTCTGGGGACAGGGCCTACGAGCAGTACTTC.

The chain combines TRBV27 with TRBJ2-7, with D hard to call. The CDR3 sequence is 13 residues long. With 2 bases removed from V and 2 bases from J, the gap between germline ends came to 7 bases. Germline V lookup: CDR1 MNHEY, CDR2 SMNVEV (reference sequence). The CDR3 nucleotides are TGTGCCAGCAGTTTAGGAGACGCCTACGAGCAGTACTTC. Its protein is CASSLGDAYEQYF.

This sequence joins TRBV7-3 and TRBJ2-3; D may be TRBD2 (6 bases). CDR3 size: 14 residues. The germline gives CDR1 SGHTA, CDR2 FQGTGA. With 5 bases removed from V and 4 bases from J, the gap between germline ends came to 13 bases. The CDR3 region is CASSPMTSADTQYF. The CDR3 DNA is TGTGCCAGCAGCCCAATGACTAGTGCAGATACGCAGTATTTT.

This rearrangement joins TRBV28 to TRBJ1-1; 7 bases are shared with TRBD1. CDR1 and CDR2 (germline): MDHEN, SYDVKM. The CDR3 extends over 12 amino acids. The trim removed 3 bases at V and 8 bases at J, leaving 3 bases unmatched. The CDR3 DNA is TGTGCCAGCAGTTTCCTACAGGGGGAAGCTTTCTTT. Translated, it gives CASSFLQGEAFF.

This chain joins TRBV7-9 and TRBJ1-6; maybe TRBD1 (5 bases). The V and J ends lost 1 base and 7 bases respectively, with 8 bases between them. CDR1 is SEHNR, CDR2 FQNEAQ, per germline (reference sequence). The CDR3 sequence is 14 residues long. The CDR3 reads CASSLGQNNSPLHF. The DNA for the CDR3 is TGTGCCAGCAGCTTAGGACAGAACAATTCACCCCTCCACTTT.

This rearrangement joins TRBV3-1 (or the pseudogene TRBV3-2) to TRBJ1-2, with D hard to call. V was shortened by 0 bases and J by 1 base, with 9 bases between the two germline ends. CDR3 length: 15 residues. From germline, CDR1 is LGHDT and CDR2 YNNKEL (reference sequence). In DNA form, the CDR3 reads TGTGCCAGCAGCCAAGAAGGAGTCCTTAACTATGGCTACACCTTC. Its translation: CASSQEGVLNYGYTF.

This rearrangement joins TRBV27 to TRBJ1-6; 9 bases are shared with TRBD1. Germline V lookup: CDR1 MNHEY, CDR2 SMNVEV (reference sequence). This CDR3 has 15 residues. V trimming: 6 bases; J trimming: 8 bases; junction bases outside the gene matches: 8. For the CDR3, the DNA is TGTGCCAGCAGCTTGGTGACAGGGGGGGATTCACCCCTCCACTTT. Translation gives CASSLVTGGDSPLHF.

This chain connects TRBV6-5 to TRBJ2-7, with TRBD1 as a possible D gene (6 bases). CDR3 length equals 15 residues. The ends were cut back, 2 bases at V and 2 bases at J, with 13 bases in the middle. Germline V gives CDR1 MNHEY, CDR2 SVGAGI. This CDR3 reads CASSYRGTDAYEQYF. DNA of the CDR3: TGTGCCAGCAGTTACAGGGGGACGGATGCCTACGAGCAGTACTTC.

This clone showed up just once. This chain uses TRBV6-2 or TRBV6-3 with TRBJ2-1; D unclear. V was clipped by 2 bases and J by 4 bases, with 9 bases between them. CDR3 size: 14 residues. CDR1 is MNHEY and CDR2 is SVGEGT in the germline V gene. The CDR3 nucleotides are TGTGCCAGCAGTTACGTCAGGCTGTACAATGAGCAGTTCTTC. Protein: CASSYVRLYNEQFF.

The chain joins TRBV5-1 to TRBJ2-1; a weak D match, TRBD2 (8 bases). There are 16 residues in the CDR3. Between the trimmed V and J ends, which lost 4 bases and 5 bases, there was a span of 19 bases. The V gene's germline CDR1 is SGHRS and CDR2 YFSETQ. CDR3 sequence (DNA): TGCGCCAGCAGCCGGACAGGCGGGGGGACTAACAATGAGCAGTTCTTC. It specifies CASSRTGGGTNNEQFF.

The chain uses TRBV5-6 and TRBJ1-5, with TRBD1 matching over 10 bases. The CDR3 consists of 15 residues. V gave up 4 bases and J gave up 2 bases; unmatched junction bases: 3. Germline CDR1 is SGHDT and CDR2 is YYEEEE. The CDR3 loop is CASSVGTGGNQPQHF. CDR3 nucleotide sequence: TGTGCCAGCAGCGTAGGGACAGGGGGCAATCAGCCCCAGCATTTT.

The rearrangement joins TRBV19 to TRBJ1-1; D perhaps matches TRBD1 (6 bases). Trimming took 3 bases from V and 5 from J, leaving 22 bases between them. This CDR3 is built from 17 residues. Germline CDR1 LNHDA, CDR2 SQIVND (reference sequence). CDR3 bases: TGTGCCAGTAGTATTAGGGCAGGGGAAGGAAGGAAGACTGAAGCTTTCTTT. Translation gives CASSIRAGEGRKTEAFF.

DNA for the CDR3: TGTGCCAGCAGCTTAGGGCTAGCGGAATCAGATACGCAGTATTTT. Amino acids: CASSLGLAESDTQYF. The rearrangement links TRBV7-9 to TRBJ2-3; TRBD2 aligns across 7 bases. Trimming took 1 base from V and 4 from J; bases not matched to a gene: 5. The CDR3 totals 15 residues. Germline V lookup: CDR1 SEHNR, CDR2 FQNEAQ (reference sequence).

The chain is built from TRBV19 and TRBJ1-1, with TRBD1 identical over 7 bases. The CDR3 has 13 amino acids. Germline V gene sequence: CDR1 LNHDA, CDR2 SQIVND (reference sequence). J was trimmed by 4 bases and V by 4 bases; bases with no gene match: 3. CDR3 nucleotide sequence: TGTGCCAGTAGTAAGGCAGGGGGCACTGAAGCTTTCTTT. Its translation is CASSKAGGTEAFF.

The CDR3 nucleotides read TGTGCCAGCAGTTACTCTACGACAGGGTACTATGGCTACACCTTC. Protein sequence: CASSYSTTGYYGYTF. The chain employs TRBV6-5 and TRBJ1-2; 7 bases map to TRBD1. The V gene's germline CDR1 is MNHEY and CDR2 SVGAGI. The CDR3 has 15 amino acids. Losses at the gene ends were 0 bases for V and 3 bases for J; bases not matched to a gene: 4.

J is TRBJ1-6 and V is TRBV3-1 (or the pseudogene TRBV3-2), with D tentatively TRBD1 (5 bases). Germline V gene lookup returns CDR1 LGHDT and CDR2 YNNKEL (reference sequence). The CDR3 is 15 residues long. V was clipped by 0 bases and J by 7 bases, with 10 bases between them. CDR3 sequence (DNA): TGTGCCAGCAGCCAAGAGGTACAGGCGAATTCACCCCTCCACTTT. The encoded protein is CASSQEVQANSPLHF.

The CDR3 region has the DNA TGTGCCATCAGTGACCCCCCCGTAGCGTCAAACACCGGGGAGCTGTTTTTT. This gives the protein CAISDPPVASNTGELFF. The V and J genes are TRBV10-3 and TRBJ2-2; D is possibly TRBD2 (5 bases). Trimming removed 3 bases at V and 2 bases at J, with 16 bases between. The CDR3 runs 17 residues. Looked up from germline, CDR1 is ENHRY and CDR2 is SYGVKD.

V and J are TRBV7-9 and TRBJ2-7, with D unclear. The V and J ends lost 5 bases and 5 bases respectively, with 10 bases between them. Germline CDR1 and CDR2: SEHNR and FQNEAQ (reference sequence). This CDR3 region has 12 residues. The CDR3 here is CASSPPLHEQYF. The DNA for the CDR3 is TGTGCCAGCAGCCCCCCCCTCCACGAGCAGTACTTC.

The chain links TRBV10-2 to TRBJ2-5; 10 nucleotides match TRBD1. With 7 bases clipped from V and 1 base from J, the junction kept 3 bases outside the gene matches. The germline V gene has CDR1 WSHSY and CDR2 SAAADI. The length of the CDR3 is 14 residues. CDR3 coding DNA: TGCGCCAGCAAGGACAGGGGGGGCCAAGAGACCCAGTACTTC. Amino acid sequence: CASKDRGGQETQYF.

This clone came up once. The chain has TRBV3-1 (or the pseudogene TRBV3-2) and TRBJ1-5, with D unresolved. The length of the CDR3 is 13 residues. Germline V CDR1 and CDR2: LGHDT, YNNKEL (reference sequence). V was shortened by 9 bases and J by 16 bases, with 25 bases between the two germline ends. The CDR3 nucleotides read TGTGCCAGTTCCTCCGATGGGGTCCCGGGGTTACATTTT. Translating it yields CASSSDGVPGLHF.

The chain links TRBV3-1 (or the pseudogene TRBV3-2) to TRBJ1-6, with D possibly matching TRBD1 (5 bases). This CDR3 region has 18 residues. V was clipped by 3 bases and J by 9 bases, with 24 bases between them. Germline V gene data show CDR1 as LGHDT and CDR2 as YNNKEL (reference sequence). CDR3 loop: CASSHREGTVGGASPLHF. CDR3 DNA sequence: TGTGCCAGCAGCCACAGAGAGGGCACAGTCGGGGGTGCTTCACCCCTCCACTTT.

This chain links TRBV5-4 with TRBJ1-1; D may be TRBD1 (6 bases). Between the trimmed V and J ends, which lost 4 bases and 1 base, there was a span of 14 bases. This CDR3 has 15 amino acids. Germline values: CDR1 SGHNT, CDR2 YYREEE (reference sequence). As DNA, the CDR3 is TGTGCCAGCAGCGCCTACAGGGCGGGGAACACTGAAGCTTTCTTT. It yields the protein CASSAYRAGNTEAFF.

The chain is built from TRBV30 and TRBJ1-1; D is undetermined. The ends were cut back, 1 base at V and 5 bases at J, with 11 bases in the middle. This CDR3 region has 13 residues. Germline values: CDR1 GTSNPN, CDR2 SVGIG (reference sequence). CDR3 sequence (DNA): TGTGCCTGGAGTGCCAACGGGTGGACTGAAGCTTTCTTT. It translates to CAWSANGWTEAFF.

The J gene is TRBJ2-3, the V gene TRBV6-1; D perhaps matches TRBD2 (6 bases). The ends were cut back, 6 bases at V and 8 bases at J, with 21 bases in the middle. CDR1 MNHNS and CDR2 SASEGT come from the germline V gene. The CDR3 extends over 15 amino acids. The CDR3: CASSTFGGAMGTQYF. Here the CDR3 DNA reads TGTGCCAGCAGCACCTTCGGCGGGGCCATGGGTACGCAGTATTTT.